This TCR beta chain is from a study of tumor-infiltrating lymphocytes in primary liver carcinoma. For the study at large: Both sexes were represented among patients, who were 30 to 69 years old.

Study findings and constraints: The study found tumor-adjacent and tumor-blood pairs overlapped less than tumor region pairs. Blood trailed tumors significantly in top-250-clone fraction (p = 0.039).

The investigators made TCR beta cDNA from approximately 0.5 ug total RNA, using a constant-region primer. Three nested multiplex PCR rounds, a slightly modified ARM-PCR, produced the libraries for TCR beta. TRBV1-TRBV30 forward and Cbeta reverse primers drove the first two roughly 10-cycle rounds. TCRdb reprocessed the multiplex PCR reads with MiXCR, giving one entry per CDR3 protein. The repertoire holds tens of thousands of distinct CDR3 sequences, with approximately 71% as singletons. The tissue used was unsorted bulk material of 20-30 mg. RNA and DNA were co-extracted from it with the AllPrep DNA/RNA mini kit. Surgeons resected the patients' primary liver carcinomas. As for this clonotype: The antigen remains undetermined.

The CDR3 is made up of 16 amino acids. Germline loops: CDR1 SGHAT, CDR2 FQNNGV. The sample was tumor-adjacent normal liver tissue. The chain links TRBV11-2 to TRBJ2-1, with TRBD2 matching 8 bases. The clonotype comes from a woman in her twenties or thirties with primary liver carcinoma and hepatitis B virus infection. DNA of the CDR3: TGTGTCAGTAGCACCTCTCTGGCGGGAGGATACAATGAGCAGTTCTTC. This encodes CVSSTSLAGGYNEQFF.